These 19 T cell receptor beta chains share one sample of origin, sequenced in a study of OX40 agonist ivuxolimab in advanced cancers. Sequencing was performed with immunoSEQ multiplex PCR; in TCRdb, only in-frame clones are kept and a portion is missing. The sample holds fewer than 6,000 clones, about 70% seen once. Sequenced material: CD4+ or CD8+ T cells sorted from blood, taken in a trial of the OX40 agonist ivuxolimab. Every receptor here comes from an adult with an advanced solid tumor such as melanoma, head and neck, liver or kidney cancer.

This clone was counted between two and nine times. As DNA, the CDR3 is TGTGCCATCAATGATGGTGGAGTTCAAGATACGCAGTATTTT. This codes for CAINDGGVQDTQYF. The rearrangement uses TRBV10-3 and TRBJ2-3; D is unclear. CDR3 length: 14 residues. V was clipped by 7 bases and J by 5 bases, with 16 bases between them. Germline V gives CDR1 ENHRY, CDR2 SYGVKD.

This clone appeared a few times. This chain links TRBV7-9 with TRBJ2-7; the D gene is possibly TRBD1 (6 bases). The germline V gene has CDR1 SEHNR and CDR2 FQNEAQ (reference sequence). V lost 4 bases and J lost 0, with 13 bases in between. The length of the CDR3 is 15 residues. The CDR3 DNA reads as TGTGCCAGCAGCTCCGGACAGAGAACCTCCTACGAGCAGTACTTC. Translation gives CASSSGQRTSYEQYF.

This clone was picked up one time. This chain connects TRBV4-2 to TRBJ1-1; D not certain. The germline V gene has CDR1 LGHNA and CDR2 YNFKEQ. This CDR3 has 14 residues. The V gene lost 4 bases and the J gene lost 1 base, with 10 bases spanning the gap. CDR3 nucleotides: TGTGCCAGCAGCCCCCCGGCATCGAACACTGAAGCTTTCTTT. As protein: CASSPPASNTEAFF.

V and J are TRBV4-3 and TRBJ1-2, with unresolved D. The ends were cut back, 3 bases at V and 4 bases at J, with 9 bases in the middle. CDR1 and CDR2 from the germline V gene are LGHNA and YSLEER. This CDR3 is built from 13 residues. Here the CDR3 reads CASSHGVPYGYTF. The CDR3 DNA is TGCGCCAGCAGCCATGGAGTCCCCTATGGCTACACCTTC.

The chain couples TRBV7-8 to TRBJ2-7, with D uncertain. The germline gives CDR1 SGHVS, CDR2 FQNEAQ. The CDR3 runs 14 residues. V shed 5 bases and J shed 2 bases, with 13 bases lying between them. The CDR3: CASSPWVKAYEQYF. The CDR3 coding sequence is TGTGCCAGCAGCCCTTGGGTGAAAGCCTACGAGCAGTACTTC.

This clone showed up just a few times. The CDR3 is CASSPQSGRIYEQYF. The CDR3 DNA reads TGTGCCAGCAGCCCTCAGTCGGGGAGGATCTACGAGCAGTACTTC. The chain carries TRBV7-8 and TRBJ2-7, with D perhaps TRBD2 (6 bases). Per the germline V gene, CDR1 is SGHVS and CDR2 is FQNEAQ. This CDR3 region has 15 residues. V was clipped by 5 bases and J by 3 bases, with 17 bases between them.

This sequence joins TRBV7-9 and TRBJ2-7; 9 bases fit TRBD1. The CDR3 covers 17 residues. J gave up 5 bases and V 5 bases, and 16 bases lay outside the gene matches. Germline V gene lookup returns CDR1 SEHNR and CDR2 FQNEAQ (reference sequence). The CDR3 loop reads CASSPDPWDRAAHEQYF. Written as DNA, the CDR3 is TGTGCCAGCAGCCCCGATCCCTGGGACAGGGCGGCACACGAGCAGTACTTC.

On this clone itself: Germline is not matched at one junction end, which may reflect a read error. The chain combines TRBV19 with TRBJ1-5; 7 bases map to TRBD1. The germline gives CDR1 LNHDA, CDR2 SQIVND (reference sequence). This CDR3 is built from 15 residues. The CDR3 sequence is CVSSIPGQRNQPQHF. For the CDR3, the DNA is TGTGTCAGTAGTATTCCGGGACAGCGCAATCAGCCCCAGCATTTT.

The CDR3 loop is CATEPVPSGEKLFF. The CDR3, as DNA: TGTGCCACAGAACCCGTTCCGTCGGGCGAAAAACTGTTTTTT. This chain joins TRBV7-9 and TRBJ1-4; D remains ambiguous. Germline CDR1 is SEHNR and CDR2 is FQNEAQ (reference sequence). There are 14 residues in the CDR3. V gave up 10 bases and J gave up 8 bases, with 20 bases separating them. Full variable domain (rest looked up from reference TRBV7-9 and TRBJ1-4): DTGVSQNPRHKITKRGQNVTFRCDPISEHNRLYWYRQTLGQGPEFLTYFQNEAQLEKSRLLSDRFSAERPKGSFSTLEIQRTEQGDSAMYLCATEPVPSGEKLFFGSGTQLSVL.

The chain couples TRBV7-9 to TRBJ1-6; no firm D call. V lost 5 bases to trimming and J lost 5 bases, with 4 bases between them. Germline CDR1 is SEHNR and CDR2 is FQNEAQ (reference sequence). The CDR3 runs 12 residues. The CDR3 region has the DNA TGTGCCAGCAGCGATCATAATTCACCCCTCCACTTT. Translating it yields CASSDHNSPLHF.

Relative to its sample, this clone is medium-sized (0.01 to 0.1%). The chain has TRBV7-9 and TRBJ1-2; D may be TRBD1 (6 bases). Looked up from germline, CDR1 is SEHNR and CDR2 is FQNEAQ (reference sequence). V lost 5 bases and J 1 base, leaving 14 bases between the germline ends. The CDR3 spans 15 residues. As DNA, the CDR3 is TGTGCCAGCAGCCTTACGGACAGCCATAACTATGGCTACACCTTC. Protein sequence: CASSLTDSHNYGYTF. The complete variable domain, with remaining parts taken from reference TRBV7-9 and TRBJ1-2, reads DTGVSQNPRHKITKRGQNVTFRCDPISEHNRLYWYRQTLGQGPEFLTYFQNEAQLEKSRLLSDRFSAERPKGSFSTLEIQRTEQGDSAMYLCASSLTDSHNYGYTFGSGTRLTVV.

This clone was recorded only once. The chain employs TRBV6-6 and TRBJ2-7; D tentatively fits TRBD1 or TRBD2 (5 bases each). The germline V gene encodes CDR1 MNHNY and CDR2 SVGAGI (reference sequence). V gave up 1 base and J gave up 0 bases, with 10 bases separating them. The CDR3 is 15 amino acids. The CDR3 region is CASSYWDGSSYEQYF. DNA for the CDR3: TGTGCCAGCAGTTACTGGGACGGCAGCTCCTACGAGCAGTACTTC.

The CDR3: CASSLDVGDTGSNEQYF. The CDR3 nucleotides read TGTGCCAGCAGCTTAGATGTGGGTGACACCGGCAGCAACGAGCAGTACTTC. The V gene is TRBV11-1, the J gene TRBJ2-7; no reliable D call. CDR3 size: 17 residues. The germline V gene has CDR1 SGHAT and CDR2 FQDESV (reference sequence). Trimming took 1 base from V and 5 from J, leaving 21 bases between them.

This chain connects TRBV5-1 to TRBJ2-3, with D possibly matching TRBD2 (6 bases). The CDR3 runs 15 residues. Deletions cut 1 base from V and 6 bases from J, with 15 bases between. Germline V gives CDR1 SGHRS, CDR2 YFSETQ. The CDR3 region has the DNA TGCGCCAGCAGCTTGTACACCCAAAGCGGGGATACGCAGTATTTT. Its protein is CASSLYTQSGDTQYF.

The chain has TRBV7-9 and TRBJ2-7; TRBD2 might be the D (6 bases). Germline CDR1 and CDR2: SEHNR and FQNEAQ (reference sequence). The CDR3 consists of 14 residues. Between the trimmed V and J ends, which lost 1 base and 5 bases, there was a span of 12 bases. The CDR3 nucleotides are TGTGCCAGCAGCTTAGGGGGGACTCCCCACGAGCAGTACTTC. Residues: CASSLGGTPHEQYF.

The chain employs TRBV4-3 and TRBJ2-3; D is ambiguous. This CDR3 region has 15 residues. V was clipped by 0 bases and J by 1 base, with 8 bases between them. The germline V gene has CDR1 LGHNA and CDR2 YSLEER. The CDR3 reads CASSQDMVGTDTQYF. The CDR3 DNA reads TGCGCCAGCAGCCAAGATATGGTGGGCACAGATACGCAGTATTTT.

The V gene is TRBV7-9, the J gene TRBJ1-5, with D tentatively TRBD1 (5 bases). The CDR3 loop spans 14 amino acids. The germline V and J ends were trimmed by 1 base and 7 bases, with 11 bases remaining between them. The germline gives CDR1 SEHNR, CDR2 FQNEAQ (reference sequence). This CDR3 reads CASSLGGTFQPQHF. CDR3 nucleotides: TGTGCCAGCAGCTTAGGCGGGACTTTCCAGCCCCAGCATTTT.

The chain has TRBV27 and TRBJ2-5, with a tentative D call TRBD2 (6 bases). Germline lookup yields CDR1 MNHEY and CDR2 SMNVEV (reference sequence). Trimming pared 1 base from V and 2 bases from J, leaving 20 bases between. There are 18 residues in the CDR3. The CDR3 reads CASSLWGSREEGQETQYF. As DNA, the CDR3 is TGTGCCAGCAGTTTATGGGGGAGTAGGGAGGAGGGACAAGAGACCCAGTACTTC.

In regard to this clone: A read error is likely here: a far larger clone is one base away. This sequence joins TRBV6-5 and TRBJ2-7; no clear D. The germline V gene has CDR1 MNHEY and CDR2 SVGAGI. With 6 bases removed from V and 4 bases from J, the gap between germline ends came to 13 bases. The CDR3 contains 13 residues. The CDR3 is CASSPGGMYEQYF. Here the CDR3 DNA reads TGTGCCAGCAGCCCGGGCGGAATGTACGAGCAGTACTTC.